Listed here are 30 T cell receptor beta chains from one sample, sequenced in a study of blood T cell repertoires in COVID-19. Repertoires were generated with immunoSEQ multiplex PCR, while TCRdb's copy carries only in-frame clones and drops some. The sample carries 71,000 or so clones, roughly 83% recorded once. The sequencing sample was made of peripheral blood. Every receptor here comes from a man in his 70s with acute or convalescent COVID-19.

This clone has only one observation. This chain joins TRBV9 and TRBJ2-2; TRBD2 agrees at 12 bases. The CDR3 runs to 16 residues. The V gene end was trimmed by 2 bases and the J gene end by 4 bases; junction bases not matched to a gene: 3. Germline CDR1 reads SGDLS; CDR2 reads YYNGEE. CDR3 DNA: TGTGCCAGCAGCGTCGGACTAGCGGGAAGCACCGGGGAGCTGTTTTTT. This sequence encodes CASSVGLAGSTGELFF. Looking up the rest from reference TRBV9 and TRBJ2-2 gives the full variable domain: DSGVTQTPKHLITATGQRVTLRCSPRSGDLSVYWYQQSLDQGLQFLIQYYNGEERAKGNILERFSAQQFPDLHSELNLSSLELGDSALYFCASSVGLAGSTGELFFGEGSRLTVL.

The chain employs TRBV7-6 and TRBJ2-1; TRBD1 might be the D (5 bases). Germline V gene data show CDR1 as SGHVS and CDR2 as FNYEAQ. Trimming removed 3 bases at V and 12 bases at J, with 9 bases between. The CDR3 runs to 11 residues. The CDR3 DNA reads TGTGCCAGCAGCTTTCGAACAGGGCAGTTCTTC. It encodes CASSFRTGQFF.

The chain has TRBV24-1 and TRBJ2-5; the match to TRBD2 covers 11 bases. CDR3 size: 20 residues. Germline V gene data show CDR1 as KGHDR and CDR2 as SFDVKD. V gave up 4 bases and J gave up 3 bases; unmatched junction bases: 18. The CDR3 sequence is CATSDPGLREGLAAEETQYF. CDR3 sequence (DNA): TGTGCCACCAGTGACCCCGGCCTCAGGGAGGGACTAGCGGCCGAAGAGACCCAGTACTTC.

CDR3 sequence (DNA): TGTGCCAGCAGCTTCTATCAGGTAGCGGGAGGGACCGAGCAGTACTTC. Its translation: CASSFYQVAGGTEQYF. The rearrangement uses TRBV5-6 and TRBJ2-7; 11 nucleotides match TRBD2. The germline gives CDR1 SGHDT, CDR2 YYEEEE. Losses at the gene ends were 2 bases for V and 6 bases for J; bases not matched to a gene: 10. The CDR3 runs 16 residues.

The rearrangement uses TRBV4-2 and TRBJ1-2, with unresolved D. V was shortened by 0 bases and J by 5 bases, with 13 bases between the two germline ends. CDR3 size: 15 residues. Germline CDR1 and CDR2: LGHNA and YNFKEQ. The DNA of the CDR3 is TGTGCCAGCAGCCAAGATTTGTGGCATGATTATGGCTACACCTTC. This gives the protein CASSQDLWHDYGYTF.

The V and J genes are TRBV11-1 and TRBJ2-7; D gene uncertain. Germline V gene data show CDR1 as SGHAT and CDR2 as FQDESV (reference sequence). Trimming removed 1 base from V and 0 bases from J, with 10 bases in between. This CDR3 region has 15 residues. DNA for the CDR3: TGTGCCAGCAGCTTAGAAGCCTTGAGCTCCTACGAGCAGTACTTC. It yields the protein CASSLEALSSYEQYF.

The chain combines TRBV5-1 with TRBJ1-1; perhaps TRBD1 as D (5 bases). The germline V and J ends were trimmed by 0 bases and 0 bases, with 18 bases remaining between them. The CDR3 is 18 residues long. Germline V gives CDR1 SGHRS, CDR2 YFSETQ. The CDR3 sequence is CASSLARQGGGMNTEAFF. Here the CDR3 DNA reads TGCGCCAGCAGCTTGGCCCGCCAGGGAGGTGGGATGAACACTGAAGCTTTCTTT. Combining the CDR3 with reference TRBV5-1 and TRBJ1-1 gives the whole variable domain KAGVTQTPRYLIKTRGQQVTLSCSPISGHRSVSWYQQTPGQGLQFLFEYFSETQRNKGNFPGRFSGRQFSNSRSEMNVSTLELGDSALYLCASSLARQGGGMNTEAFFGQGTRLTVV.

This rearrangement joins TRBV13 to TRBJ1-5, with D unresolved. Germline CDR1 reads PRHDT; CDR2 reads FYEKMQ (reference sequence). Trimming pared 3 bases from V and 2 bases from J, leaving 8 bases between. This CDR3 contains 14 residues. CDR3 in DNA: TGTGCCAGCAGCTTGGCCCTCGGCAATCAGCCCCAGCATTTT. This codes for CASSLALGNQPQHF. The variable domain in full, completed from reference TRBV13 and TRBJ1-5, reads AAGVIQSPRHLIKEKRETATLKCYPIPRHDTVYWYQQGPGQDPQFLISFYEKMQSDKGSIPDRFSAQQFSDYHSELNMSSLELGDSALYFCASSLALGNQPQHFGDGTRLSIL.

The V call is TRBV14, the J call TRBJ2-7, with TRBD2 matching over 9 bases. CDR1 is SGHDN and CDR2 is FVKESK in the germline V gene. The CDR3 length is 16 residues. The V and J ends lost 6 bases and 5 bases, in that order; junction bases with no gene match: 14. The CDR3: CASSQGPGLAIDEQYF. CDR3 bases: TGTGCCAGCAGTCAGGGGCCGGGACTAGCCATTGACGAGCAGTACTTC.

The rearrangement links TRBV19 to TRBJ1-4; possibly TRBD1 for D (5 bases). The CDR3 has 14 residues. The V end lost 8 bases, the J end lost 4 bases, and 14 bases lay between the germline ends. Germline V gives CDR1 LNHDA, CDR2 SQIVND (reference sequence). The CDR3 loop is CASAQGSGNEKLFF. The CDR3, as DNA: TGTGCCAGTGCCCAGGGTAGCGGTAATGAAAAACTGTTTTTT.

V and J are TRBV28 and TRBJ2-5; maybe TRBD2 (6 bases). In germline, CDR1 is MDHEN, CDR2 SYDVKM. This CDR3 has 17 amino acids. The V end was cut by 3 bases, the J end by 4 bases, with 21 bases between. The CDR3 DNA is TGTGCCAGCAGTTTTCCTCACGACGGAACGCGGGGAGAGACCCAGTACTTC. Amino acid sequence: CASSFPHDGTRGETQYF.

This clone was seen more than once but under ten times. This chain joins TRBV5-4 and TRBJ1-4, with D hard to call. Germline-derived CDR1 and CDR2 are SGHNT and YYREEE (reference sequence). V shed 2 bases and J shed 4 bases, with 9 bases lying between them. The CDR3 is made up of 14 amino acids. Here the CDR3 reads CASSFGGINEKLFF. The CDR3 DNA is TGTGCCAGCAGCTTCGGAGGGATTAATGAAAAACTGTTTTTT.

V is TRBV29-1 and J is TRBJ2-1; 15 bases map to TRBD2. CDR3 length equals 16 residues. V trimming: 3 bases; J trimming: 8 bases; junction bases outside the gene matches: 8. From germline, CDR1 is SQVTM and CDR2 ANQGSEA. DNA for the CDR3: TGCAGCGTTGACGCGGGACTAGCGGGAGGAGGGGATGAGCAGTTCTTC. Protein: CSVDAGLAGGGDEQFF.

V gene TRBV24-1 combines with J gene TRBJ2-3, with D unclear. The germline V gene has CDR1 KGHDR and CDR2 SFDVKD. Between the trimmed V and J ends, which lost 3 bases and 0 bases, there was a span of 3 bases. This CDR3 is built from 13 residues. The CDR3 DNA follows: TGTGCCACCAGTGATCCTAGCACAGATACGCAGTATTTT. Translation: CATSDPSTDTQYF.

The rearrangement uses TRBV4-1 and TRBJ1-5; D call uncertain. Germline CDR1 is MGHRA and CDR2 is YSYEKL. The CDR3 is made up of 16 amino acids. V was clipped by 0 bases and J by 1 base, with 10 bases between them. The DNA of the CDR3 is TGCGCCAGCAGCCAAGAATCTCAGGCCAGCAATCAGCCCCAGCATTTT. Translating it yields CASSQESQASNQPQHF.

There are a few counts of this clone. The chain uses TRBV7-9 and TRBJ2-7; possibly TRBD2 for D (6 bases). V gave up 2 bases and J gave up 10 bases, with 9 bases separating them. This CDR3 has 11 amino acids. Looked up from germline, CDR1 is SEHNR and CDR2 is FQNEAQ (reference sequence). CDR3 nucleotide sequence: TGTGCCAGCAGCTTACGCGGGATTCAGTACTTC. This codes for CASSLRGIQYF. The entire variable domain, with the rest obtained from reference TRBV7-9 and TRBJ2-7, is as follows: DTGVSQNPRHKITKRGQNVTFRCDPISEHNRLYWYRQTLGQGPEFLTYFQNEAQLEKSRLLSDRFSAERPKGSFSTLEIQRTEQGDSAMYLCASSLRGIQYFGPGTRLTVT.

CDR3 in amino acids: CSVQTGQNSPLHF. Written as DNA, the CDR3 is TGCAGCGTTCAGACAGGGCAAAATTCACCCCTCCACTTT. This sequence joins TRBV29-1 and TRBJ1-6; TRBD1 aligns across 7 bases. Germline CDR1 SQVTM, CDR2 ANQGSEA. This CDR3 has 13 amino acids. The junction had 5 bases not matched to a gene; V was cut back by 5 bases and J by 7 bases.

The CDR3 sequence: CASSQAEFSGEKLFF. The CDR3 DNA reads as TGTGCCAGCAGCCAGGCGGAGTTCTCCGGGGAAAAACTGTTTTTT. This chain links TRBV4-2 with TRBJ1-4; D uncertain. The germline CDR1 and CDR2 sequences are LGHNA and YNFKEQ. Trimming stripped 3 bases from V and 8 bases from J, with 16 bases between. CDR3 length equals 15 residues.

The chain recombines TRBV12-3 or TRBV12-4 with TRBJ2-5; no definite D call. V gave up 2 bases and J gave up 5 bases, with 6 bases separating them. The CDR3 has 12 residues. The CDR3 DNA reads TGTGCCAGCAGTTTAAACCGGGAGACCCAGTACTTC. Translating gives CASSLNRETQYF.

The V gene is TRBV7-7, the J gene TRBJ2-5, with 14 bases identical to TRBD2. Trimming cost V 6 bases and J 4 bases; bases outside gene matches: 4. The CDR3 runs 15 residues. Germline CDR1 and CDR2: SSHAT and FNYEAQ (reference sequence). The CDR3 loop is CASSQTSGRVETQYF. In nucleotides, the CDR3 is TGTGCCAGCAGTCAGACTAGCGGGAGGGTAGAGACCCAGTACTTC.

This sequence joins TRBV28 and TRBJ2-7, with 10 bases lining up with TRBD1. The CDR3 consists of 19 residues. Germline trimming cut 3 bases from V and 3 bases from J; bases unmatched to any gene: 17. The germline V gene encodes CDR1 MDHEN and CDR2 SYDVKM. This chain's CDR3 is CASSLVVGQGISGFYEQYF. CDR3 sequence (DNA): TGTGCCAGCAGTTTGGTGGTGGGACAGGGGATTAGCGGATTCTACGAGCAGTACTTC.

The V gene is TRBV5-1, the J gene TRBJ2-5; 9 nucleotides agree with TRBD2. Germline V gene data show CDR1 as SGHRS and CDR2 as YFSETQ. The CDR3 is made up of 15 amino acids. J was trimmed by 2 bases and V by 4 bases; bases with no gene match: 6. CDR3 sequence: CASSPSGAVQETQYF. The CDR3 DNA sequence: TGCGCCAGCAGCCCTAGCGGGGCCGTACAAGAGACCCAGTACTTC.

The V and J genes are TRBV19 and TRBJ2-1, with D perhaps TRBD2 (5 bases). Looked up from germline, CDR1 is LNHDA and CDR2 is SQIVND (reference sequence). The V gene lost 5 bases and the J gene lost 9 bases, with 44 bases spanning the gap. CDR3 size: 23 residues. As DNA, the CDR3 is TGTGCCAGTAGTTGGGCGTCGTCAGGACTCACCTTTCCGGCTGATCCGGATCCCGGTGAGCAGTTCTTC. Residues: CASSWASSGLTFPADPDPGEQFF.

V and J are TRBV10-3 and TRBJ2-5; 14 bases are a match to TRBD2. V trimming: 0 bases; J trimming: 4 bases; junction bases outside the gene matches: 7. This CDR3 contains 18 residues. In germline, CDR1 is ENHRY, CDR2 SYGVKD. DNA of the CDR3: TGTGCCATCAGTGAGTCTGGGACTAGCGGGAGTTTATCAGAGACCCAGTACTTC. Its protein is CAISESGTSGSLSETQYF.

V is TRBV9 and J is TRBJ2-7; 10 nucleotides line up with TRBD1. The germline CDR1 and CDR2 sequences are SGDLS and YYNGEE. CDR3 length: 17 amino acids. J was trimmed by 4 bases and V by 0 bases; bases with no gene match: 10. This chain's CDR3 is CASSVGAGDRGIYEQYF. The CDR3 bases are TGTGCCAGCAGCGTAGGGGCGGGGGACAGGGGTATTTACGAGCAGTACTTC.

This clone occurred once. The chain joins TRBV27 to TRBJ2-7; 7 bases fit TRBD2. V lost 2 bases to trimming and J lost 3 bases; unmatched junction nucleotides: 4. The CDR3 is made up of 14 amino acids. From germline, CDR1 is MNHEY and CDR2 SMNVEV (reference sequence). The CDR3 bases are TGTGCCAGCAGTTTAGGCGGGAGCCGCTACGAGCAGTACTTC. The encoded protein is CASSLGGSRYEQYF.

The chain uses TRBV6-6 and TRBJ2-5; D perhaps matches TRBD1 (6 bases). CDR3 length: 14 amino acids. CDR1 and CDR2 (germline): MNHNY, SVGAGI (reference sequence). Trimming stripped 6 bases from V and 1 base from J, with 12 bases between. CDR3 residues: CASRPRTAQETQYF. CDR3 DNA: TGTGCCAGCAGACCCAGGACAGCCCAAGAGACCCAGTACTTC.

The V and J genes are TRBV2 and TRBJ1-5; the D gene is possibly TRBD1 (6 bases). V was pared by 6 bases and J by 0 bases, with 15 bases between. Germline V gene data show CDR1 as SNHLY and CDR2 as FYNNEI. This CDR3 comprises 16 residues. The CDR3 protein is CASRAGTFYSNQPQHF. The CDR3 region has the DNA TGTGCCAGCAGAGCCGGGACATTCTATAGCAATCAGCCCCAGCATTTT.

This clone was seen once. DNA of the CDR3: TGTGCCAGCAGCGTTGGTGGGGCAATCACTAATGAAAAACTGTTTTTT. Its translation is CASSVGGAITNEKLFF. This chain links TRBV9 with TRBJ1-4, with TRBD1 as a possible D gene (5 bases). CDR1 SGDLS and CDR2 YYNGEE come from the germline V gene. The CDR3 spans 16 residues. V was pared by 2 bases and J by 2 bases, with 13 bases between.

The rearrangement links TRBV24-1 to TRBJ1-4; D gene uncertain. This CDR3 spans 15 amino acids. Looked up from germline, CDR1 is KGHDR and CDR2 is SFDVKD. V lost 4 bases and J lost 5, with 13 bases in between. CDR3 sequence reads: CATSEPGPGNEKLFF. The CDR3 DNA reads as TGTGCCACCAGTGAGCCAGGACCGGGAAATGAAAAACTGTTTTTT.